The clone carrying this T cell receptor beta chain was seen more than once but under ten times. The target antigen is unknown. This sample was included in a study of T cell repertoires in cytomegalovirus infection. Turning to the study itself: Indicated by public TCR beta signatures were CMV infection and matching HLA type. Study observations and caveats: People with CMV and the relevant HLA were identified by cumulative public TCR beta family frequency. HLA-C-restricted CMV-specific TCR beta clonotypes were dominant in the ex vivo response.

TCRdb reanalysed the reads using MiXCR and keeps one entry per CDR3 protein. The table records fewer than 700,000 distinct CDR3 sequences, roughly 24% of them present only once. V lost 5 bases to trimming and J lost 6 bases; unmatched junction nucleotides: 4. The CDR3 is made up of 13 amino acids. Germline V gene sequence: CDR1 MNHEY, CDR2 SVGEGT. This chain links TRBV6-2 or TRBV6-3 with TRBJ2-1; 7 nucleotides agree with TRBD1. Sequenced: CD8+ T cells from PBMCs. The receptor's source is a human donor in good health (CMV status not recorded). Some clones in this sample may be carry-over from other donors' samples. The CDR3 spells CASSHDRVNEQFF. Written as DNA, the CDR3 is TGTGCCAGCAGTCACGACAGGGTCAATGAGCAGTTCTTC.